The rows below give T cell receptor beta chains drawn from one sample of a study of cytomegalovirus exposure and HLA in healthy donors. The assay was immunoSEQ multiplex PCR, and TCRdb's table has in-frame clones only and misses some. The sample spans about 60,000 clones; the ten largest clones claim approximately 2.1%. The specimen sequenced was PBMCs. Source of these receptors: a young woman in good health and CMV-seronegative. CDR3s leave out the opening cysteine and the closing phenylalanine or tryptophan. Each record gives: J gene, D gene, V gene, CDR3 protein. The D gene is left open where the match is weak.

TRBJ1-1,TRBD1,TRBV13,ASSHYNLQGRNTEAF
TRBJ2-1,.,TRBV7-9,ASSQLHGNEQF
TRBJ1-1,.,TRBV6-5,ASSYLDTGIEAF
TRBJ2-1,TRBD2,TRBV9,ASSLSGQAYNEQF
TRBJ2-5,TRBD1,TRBV2,ASRATGSETQY
TRBJ1-1,TRBD1,TRBV18,ASSPWTGDTEAF
TRBJ2-3,TRBD1,TRBV6-1,ASSETGLLDTQY
TRBJ1-2,.,TRBV19,ASSMPDINYGYT
TRBJ2-2,TRBD1,TRBV5-6,ASSSTRTGIIGELF
TRBJ1-1,TRBD1,TRBV5-1,ASSLATGTTEAF
TRBJ2-2,TRBD2,TRBV5-1,ASSFSGGGTGELF
TRBJ1-1,.,TRBV7-9,ASSLGWETEAF
TRBJ1-1,.,TRBV7-8,ASTSKVGGDTEAF
TRBJ1-1,TRBD1,TRBV4-1,ASSSHRGMNTEAF
TRBJ1-1,.,TRBV5-1,ASSLAGRGGTEAF
TRBJ1-2,.,TRBV15,ATSGSGPYGYT
TRBJ2-2,.,TRBV9,ASSRTGNTGELF
TRBJ1-1,.,TRBV6-1,ASSVEGWDTEAF
TRBJ2-3,.,TRBV7-9,ASSLRGSTDTQY
TRBJ2-7,.,TRBV18,ASSQYDSYEQY
TRBJ1-1,.,TRBV30,AWSGRGGLGAF
TRBJ1-1,.,TRBV5-1,ASSVEGGGLEAF
TRBJ1-5,.,TRBV6-6,ASIQRGTDQPQH
TRBJ2-1,.,TRBV9,ASSVDRDFLF
TRBJ2-6,TRBD1,TRBV2,ARQGTGANVLT
TRBJ2-1,.,TRBV25-1,ASREGGGANEQF
TRBJ2-1,TRBD2,TRBV9,ASSVGGSGYNEQF
TRBJ1-5,TRBD1,TRBV6-6,ASSDPGQVNQPQH
TRBJ1-2,.,TRBV6-9,ASRYQYWGCDYGYT
TRBJ1-1,.,TRBV29-1,SSSLNSEAF
TRBJ2-7,.,TRBV7-2,ASSLAMGGLYEQY
TRBJ1-1,.,TRBV25-1,ASVDKQNTEDF
TRBJ1-1,.,TRBV21-1,ASSNLGSEAF
TRBJ2-3,TRBD1,TRBV6-4,ASSETGTGGTDTQY
TRBJ2-7,.,TRBV5-1,ASTADSYEQY
TRBJ2-7,TRBD2,TRBV5-4,ASSLGGLAGATYEQY